The clone carrying this TCR beta chain was detected many times. What it binds is not known. These data originate in a study of T cells after yellow fever vaccination. Across the study: Fractions with few cells were prepared using SMART-Seq v4 Ultra Low Input.

Template switching by 5'RACE produced TCR cDNA, adding a universal primer site and UMIs. A single record per CDR3 protein comes from TCRdb applying MiXCR to the 5' RACE reads. The sample has approximately 240,000 distinct CDR3 sequences, 3.6% seen once; the top ten hold about 19%. Study-level points and caveats: Post-booster reappearance was seen for most primary-vaccination clones (about 96% CD4, roughly 88% CD8). Abundant clonotypes from the bulk population could contaminate FACS-sorted repertoires.

Germline V CDR1 and CDR2: SGHRS, YFSETQ. Trimming shortened V by 3 bases and J by 3 bases, and 21 bases separated the two germline ends. This CDR3 is 18 amino acids long. The chain is built from TRBV5-1 and TRBJ1-4; D may be TRBD1 (5 bases). Here the sequenced sample was PBMCs, taken 15 days after the yellow fever booster vaccination. The receptor was derived from a man younger than 35 who received the YFV17D yellow fever vaccine. The CDR3 loop reads CASSSGLYFGTANEKLFF. DNA for the CDR3: TGCGCCAGCAGCTCGGGCCTGTACTTCGGGACGGCTAATGAAAAACTGTTTTTT. Based on the CDR3 plus reference TRBV5-1 and TRBJ1-4, the full variable domain is KAGVTQTPRYLIKTRGQQVTLSCSPISGHRSVSWYQQTPGQGLQFLFEYFSETQRNKGNFPGRFSGRQFSNSRSEMNVSTLELGDSALYLCASSSGLYFGTANEKLFFGSGTQLSVL.